This record looks at one TCR beta chain sequence and its context. Its antigen remains unknown. The data are from a study of vaccination and CD4 T cells after COVID-19. On the study more broadly: The convalescents included six males and four females, and among them two were Hispanic while seven were Caucasian. Once diagnosed, patients had post-COVID samples drawn a median 101 days later (range 35 to 161).

Study-wide results and limits: Median reactive clonotypes, those recognizing SARS-CoV-2, rose from around 21 to 38, not significantly.

Researchers used the Oncomine TCR Beta short-read assay to sequence DNA from cultured CD4+ T cells. TCRdb re-called the PCR reads through MiXCR, storing one row per CDR3 protein. Here the sample spans about 17,000 distinct CDR3 sequences, under 65% being singletons. Germline trimming cut 6 bases from V and 1 base from J; bases unmatched to any gene: 15. Germline CDR1 is MNHEY and CDR2 is SMNVEV (reference sequence). CDR3 length: 18 residues. As to time point: late sampling 161 to 241 days after vaccination in a few convalescent patients. Specified treatment: roughly 11-day PBMC culture with coronavirus spike peptide pools or control peptides (ViraFEST assay).

Here the sequenced sample was CD4+ T cells from blood, cultured in vitro, taken about 7 months after SARS-CoV-2 vaccination. This clonotype was sampled from a human donor who had recovered from COVID-19. The V gene is TRBV27, the J gene TRBJ2-5; 9 bases align to TRBD2. CDR3 amino acids: CASRVRGLSSGTQETQYF. CDR3 coding DNA: TGTGCCAGCAGGGTTCGGGGGTTGTCTAGCGGGACCCAAGAGACCCAGTACTTC.